A single sample is the source of the 14 T cell receptor beta chains below, sequenced in a study of T cells in Graves' hyperthyroidism and ophthalmopathy. TCR beta CDR3 regions were amplified from RNA. The TCR CDR3 first-round RT-PCR relied on the HTBI primer set. Using its own MiXCR run on the multiplex PCR reads, TCRdb lists one record per CDR3 protein. The data hold nearly 600,000 distinct CDR3 sequences, with more than 11% observed a single time. Sequenced input: blood. Source of these receptors: a woman younger than 45 with Graves' hyperthyroidism that later progressed to Graves' ophthalmopathy.

This clonotype was picked up many times. This sequence joins TRBV5-6 and TRBJ2-1, with TRBD2 matching 10 bases. Per germline, CDR1 SGHDT and CDR2 YYEEEE. The CDR3 sequence is 14 residues long. Trimming cost V 3 bases and J 10 bases; bases outside gene matches: 7. Here the CDR3 DNA reads TGTGCCAGCAGCTACCTAGCGGGAGTGGGAGAGCAGTTCTTC. It encodes CASSYLAGVGEQFF.

This clonotype has at least ten counts. The chain couples TRBV7-2 to TRBJ2-7; D remains unclear. The CDR3 runs 15 residues. Germline CDR1 and CDR2: SGHTA and FQGNSA. The V and J ends lost 6 bases and 3 bases respectively, with 18 bases between them. For the CDR3, the DNA is TGTGCCAGCAGATATTACACCGGGCCGAACTACGAGCAGTACTTC. Amino acid sequence: CASRYYTGPNYEQYF.

This clonotype was found many times. The chain is built from TRBV11-3 and TRBJ2-1, with 8 bases lining up with TRBD2. Trimming removed 8 bases from V and 8 bases from J; junction bases left unmatched: 11. The CDR3 has 14 residues. Germline V gives CDR1 SGHNT, CDR2 YENEEA. The DNA for the CDR3 is TGTGCCAGCCAGAGAGCGGGAGAAGGGGATGAGCAGTTCTTC. Translating gives CASQRAGEGDEQFF.

This clonotype was picked up a small number of times. The J gene is TRBJ2-7, the V gene TRBV7-2; 9 nucleotides line up with TRBD2. CDR3 length: 15 residues. In germline, CDR1 is SGHTA, CDR2 FQGNSA. The J segment lost 2 bases and the V segment lost 5 bases, leaving 7 bases of the junction unmatched. CDR3 sequence (DNA): TGTGCCAGCAGCCCGTTTAGCGGGAGTGCCTACGAGCAGTACTTC. It yields the protein CASSPFSGSAYEQYF. The entire variable domain, with the rest obtained from reference TRBV7-2 and TRBJ2-7, is as follows: GAGVSQSPSNKVTEKGKDVELRCDPISGHTALYWYRQSLGQGLEFLIYFQGNSAPDKSGLPSDRFSAERTGGSVSTLTIQRTQQEDSAVYLCASSPFSGSAYEQYFGPGTRLTVT.

This clonotype was observed a handful of times. This CDR3 reads CASSTGRRSTDTQYF. CDR3 nucleotide sequence: TGTGCCAGTAGTACAGGGCGGAGGAGCACAGATACGCAGTATTTT. The chain has TRBV19 and TRBJ2-3; either TRBD1 or TRBD2 may supply D (5 bases each). Germline V gene sequence: CDR1 LNHDA, CDR2 SQIVND (reference sequence). The CDR3 consists of 15 residues. V dropped 4 bases and J dropped 0 bases, with 11 bases sitting between them.

This clonotype was counted a few times. A much bigger clone sits one base away, suggesting this may be a read error. The chain employs TRBV7-9 and TRBJ1-1, with D tentatively TRBD1 (6 bases). The CDR3 runs 13 residues. CDR1 and CDR2 from the germline V gene are SEHNR and FQNEAQ (reference sequence). V was shortened by 5 bases and J by 3 bases, with 10 bases between the two germline ends. For the CDR3, the DNA is TGTGCCAGCAGCCAAGCAGGGGACACTGAAGCTTTCTTT. It translates to CASSQAGDTEAFF.

There are many counts of this clonotype. This chain joins TRBV27 and TRBJ1-2; 8 bases line up with TRBD1. The V and J ends lost 4 bases and 4 bases, in that order; junction bases with no gene match: 2. Germline CDR1 MNHEY, CDR2 SMNVEV (reference sequence). This CDR3 is 13 amino acids long. The CDR3 nucleotides are TGTGCCAGCAGTTCGGACAGGGCCTATGGCTACACCTTC. It encodes CASSSDRAYGYTF.

The gene calls are TRBV24-1 and TRBJ2-1, with D possibly being TRBD1 (6 bases). Deletions cut 0 bases from V and 12 bases from J, with 11 bases between. This CDR3 has 13 amino acids. From germline, CDR1 is KGHDR and CDR2 SFDVKD. The CDR3 DNA is TGTGCCACCAGTGATTTGTACAGGGTGGTGCAGTTCTTC. This encodes CATSDLYRVVQFF.

This clonotype has a count of ten or more. The V and J genes are TRBV11-2 and TRBJ2-5; TRBD2 matches at 7 bases. The CDR3 contains 17 residues. Germline V gives CDR1 SGHAT, CDR2 FQNNGV. V shed 4 bases and J 0 bases; nucleotides not matched to a gene: 11. CDR3 protein: CASSSLALAVYQETQYF. For the CDR3, the DNA is TGTGCCAGCAGCTCGTTAGCGCTAGCGGTCTACCAAGAGACCCAGTACTTC.

This clonotype was counted a few times. The rearrangement links TRBV5-4 to TRBJ2-5, with D hard to call. There are 12 residues in the CDR3. Germline CDR1 reads SGHNT; CDR2 reads YYREEE (reference sequence). V was trimmed by 2 bases and J by 4 bases, leaving 6 bases between them. This CDR3 is CASSLHRETQYF. The CDR3 DNA sequence: TGTGCCAGCAGCTTACACAGAGAGACCCAGTACTTC. The variable domain in full, completed from reference TRBV5-4 and TRBJ2-5, reads ETGVTQSPTHLIKTRGQQVTLRCSSQSGHNTVSWYQQALGQGPQFIFQYYREEENGRGNFPPRFSGLQFPNYSSELNVNALELDDSALYLCASSLHRETQYFGPGTRLLVL.

This clonotype was found many times. The chain has TRBV29-1 and TRBJ2-1, with unresolved D. The germline V gene has CDR1 SQVTM and CDR2 ANQGSEA. The germline V and J ends were trimmed by 1 base and 8 bases, with 12 bases remaining between them. The CDR3 is 13 residues long. CDR3: CSVEGMDPDEQFF. In DNA form, the CDR3 reads TGCAGCGTTGAAGGCATGGACCCCGATGAGCAGTTCTTC.

In this sample, this clonotype turned up a few times. This rearrangement joins TRBV19 to TRBJ2-7; no definite D call. This CDR3 is built from 13 residues. V shed 1 base and J shed 2 bases, with 6 bases lying between them. CDR1 is LNHDA, CDR2 SQIVND, per germline (reference sequence). The CDR3 here is CASSIGQAYEQYF. For the CDR3, the DNA is TGTGCCAGTAGTATAGGTCAGGCCTACGAGCAGTACTTC.

This clonotype was seen a handful of times. A read error may produce the germline difference seen at one junction end. The V gene is TRBV28, the J gene TRBJ2-7, with TRBD2 matching over 7 bases. The CDR3 extends over 14 amino acids. Germline V gene lookup returns CDR1 MDHEN and CDR2 SYDVKM. This chain's CDR3 is CANSLVRETGEQYF. Here the CDR3 DNA reads TGTGCCAACAGTTTAGTGCGGGAGACGGGGGAGCAGTACTTC.

Notes on this clonotype: An end of the junction does not agree with germline; a read error may underlie this. The chain recombines TRBV5-6 with TRBJ1-4, with no clear D. There are 15 residues in the CDR3. CDR1 and CDR2 (germline): SGHDT, YYEEEE. DNA for the CDR3: TGTGCCAGCAGTCTTTCTGACCTGGGAGGTGAAGAACTGTTTTTT. Amino acids: CASSLSDLGGEELFF.